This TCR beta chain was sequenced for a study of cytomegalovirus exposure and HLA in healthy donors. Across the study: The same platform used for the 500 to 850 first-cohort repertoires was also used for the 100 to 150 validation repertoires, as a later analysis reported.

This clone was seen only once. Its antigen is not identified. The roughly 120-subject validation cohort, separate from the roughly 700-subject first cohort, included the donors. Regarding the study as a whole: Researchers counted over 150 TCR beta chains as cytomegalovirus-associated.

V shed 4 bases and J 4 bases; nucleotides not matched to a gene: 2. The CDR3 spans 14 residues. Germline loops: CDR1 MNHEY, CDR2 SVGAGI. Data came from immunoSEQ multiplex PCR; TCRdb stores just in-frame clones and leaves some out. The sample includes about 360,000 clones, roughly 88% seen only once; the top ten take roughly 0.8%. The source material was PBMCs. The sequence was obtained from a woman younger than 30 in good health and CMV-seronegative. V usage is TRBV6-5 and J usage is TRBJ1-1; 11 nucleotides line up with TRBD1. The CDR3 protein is CASSWGTGGTEAFF. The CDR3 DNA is TGTGCCAGCAGTTGGGGGACAGGGGGCACTGAAGCTTTCTTT.